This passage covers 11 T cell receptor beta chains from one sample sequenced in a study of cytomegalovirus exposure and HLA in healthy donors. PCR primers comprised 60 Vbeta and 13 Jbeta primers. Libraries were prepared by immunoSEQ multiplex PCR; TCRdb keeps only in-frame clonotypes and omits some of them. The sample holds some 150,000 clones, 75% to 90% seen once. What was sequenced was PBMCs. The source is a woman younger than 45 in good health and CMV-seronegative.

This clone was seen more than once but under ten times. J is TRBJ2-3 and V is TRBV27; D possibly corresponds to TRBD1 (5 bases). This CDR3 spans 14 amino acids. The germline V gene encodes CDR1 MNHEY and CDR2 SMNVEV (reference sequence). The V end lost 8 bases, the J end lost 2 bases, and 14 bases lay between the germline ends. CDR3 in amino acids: CASGRQTVTDTQYF. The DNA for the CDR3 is TGTGCCAGCGGACGACAGACAGTCACAGATACGCAGTATTTT.

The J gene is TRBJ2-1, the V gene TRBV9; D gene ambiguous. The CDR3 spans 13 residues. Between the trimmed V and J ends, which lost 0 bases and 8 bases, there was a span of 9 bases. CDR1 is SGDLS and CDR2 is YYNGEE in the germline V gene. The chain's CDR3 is CASSVAGRHEQFF. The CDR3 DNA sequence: TGTGCCAGCAGCGTAGCAGGCCGTCATGAGCAGTTCTTC.

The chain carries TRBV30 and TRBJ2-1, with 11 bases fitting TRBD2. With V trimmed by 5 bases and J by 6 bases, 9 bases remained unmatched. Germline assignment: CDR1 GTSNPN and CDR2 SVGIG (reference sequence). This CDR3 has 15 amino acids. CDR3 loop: CAWALRGTSGNEQFF. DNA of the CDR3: TGTGCCTGGGCCCTCCGTGGGACTAGCGGCAATGAGCAGTTCTTC.

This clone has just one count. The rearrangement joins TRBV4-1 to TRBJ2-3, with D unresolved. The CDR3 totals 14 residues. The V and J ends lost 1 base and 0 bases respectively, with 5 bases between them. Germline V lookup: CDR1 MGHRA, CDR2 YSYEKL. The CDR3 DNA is TGCGCCAGCAGCCAAGCCCTTAGCACAGATACGCAGTATTTT. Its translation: CASSQALSTDTQYF.

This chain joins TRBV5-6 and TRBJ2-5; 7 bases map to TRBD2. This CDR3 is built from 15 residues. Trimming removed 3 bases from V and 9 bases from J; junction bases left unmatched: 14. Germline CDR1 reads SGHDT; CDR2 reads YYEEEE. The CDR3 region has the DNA TGTGCCAGCAGCTCCCGTTTTGGCGGGAGTGTGGCCCAGTACTTC. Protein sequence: CASSSRFGGSVAQYF.

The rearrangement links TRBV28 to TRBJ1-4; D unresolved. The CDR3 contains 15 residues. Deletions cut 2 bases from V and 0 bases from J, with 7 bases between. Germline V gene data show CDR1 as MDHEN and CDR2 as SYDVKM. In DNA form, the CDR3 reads TGTGCCAGCAGTTTACTAGGCCCAACTAATGAAAAACTGTTTTTT. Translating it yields CASSLLGPTNEKLFF.

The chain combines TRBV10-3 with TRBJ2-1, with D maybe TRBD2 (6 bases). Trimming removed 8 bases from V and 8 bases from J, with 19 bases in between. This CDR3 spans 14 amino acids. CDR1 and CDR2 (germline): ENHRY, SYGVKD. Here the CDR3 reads CAISASEDWDEQFF. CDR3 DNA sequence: TGTGCCATCTCCGCTAGCGAAGACTGGGATGAGCAGTTCTTC.

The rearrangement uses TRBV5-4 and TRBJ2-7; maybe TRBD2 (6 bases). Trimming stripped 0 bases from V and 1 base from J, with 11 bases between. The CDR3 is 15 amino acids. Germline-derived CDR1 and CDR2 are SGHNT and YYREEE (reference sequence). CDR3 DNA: TGTGCCAGCAGCTTGGTAGGCGGGGTGTCCTACGAGCAGTACTTC. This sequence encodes CASSLVGGVSYEQYF.

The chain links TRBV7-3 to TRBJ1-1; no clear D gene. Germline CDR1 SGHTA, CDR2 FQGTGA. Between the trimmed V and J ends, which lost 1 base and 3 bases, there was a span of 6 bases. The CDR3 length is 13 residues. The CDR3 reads CASSLRRDTEAFF. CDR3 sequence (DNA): TGTGCCAGCAGCTTAAGGCGGGACACTGAAGCTTTCTTT.

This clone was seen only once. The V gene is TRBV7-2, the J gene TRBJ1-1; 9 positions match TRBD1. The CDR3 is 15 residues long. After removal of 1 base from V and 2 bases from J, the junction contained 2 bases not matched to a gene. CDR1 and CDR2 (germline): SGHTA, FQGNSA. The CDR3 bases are TGTGCCAGCAGCTTAGTGGGACAGGGAAACACTGAAGCTTTCTTT. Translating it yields CASSLVGQGNTEAFF.

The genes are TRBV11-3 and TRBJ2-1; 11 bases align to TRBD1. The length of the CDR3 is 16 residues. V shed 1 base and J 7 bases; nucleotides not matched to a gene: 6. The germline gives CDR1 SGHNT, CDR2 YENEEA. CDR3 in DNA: TGTGCCAGCAGCTTAGGCACCGGGACAGGGGGGAATGAGCAGTTCTTC. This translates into CASSLGTGTGGNEQFF.